This T cell receptor beta chain was sequenced in a study of beta chain features in type 1 diabetes. Whole-study results and caveats: It was possible that PCR favored shorter templates, equally so in patients and controls. Compared to healthy donors, patients appeared to have naive, central memory and Treg TCRB repertoires that were more alike.

Between the trimmed V and J ends, which lost 3 bases and 0 bases, there was a span of 6 bases. The CDR3 totals 14 residues. Germline CDR1 and CDR2: WSHSY and SAAADI. Reverse transcription of all isolated RNA meant that expressed TCRB transcripts were sequenced. Profiling relied on immunoSEQ multiplex PCR, and the TCRdb table lists in-frame clones only, not all of them. The sample shows 300,000 or so clones, roughly 8% of them seen only once. This clone occurred a few times. Its antigen is still unknown. This sequence joins TRBV10-2 and TRBJ1-3; D is uncertain. The sequenced material came from central memory CD4+ T cells from blood. This receptor was taken from a woman between 18 and 29 years old in good health. This CDR3 is CASSDDNSGNTIYF. The CDR3 DNA sequence: TGCGCCAGCAGTGATGACAACTCTGGAAACACCATATATTTT.